The rows below give T cell receptor beta chains drawn from one sample of a study of shared clonotypes between healthy human individuals. Sequenced by immunoSEQ multiplex PCR; TCRdb stores in-frame clones only, minus some. The sample contains 2 million to 2.5 million clones, approximately 96% of which appear only once. Material for sequencing was naive CD4+ T cells sorted from blood. These TCRs come from a man between 18 and 29 years old in good health. Both conserved end residues are part of each CDR3. The order of the fields is V gene, J gene, clone size, D gene, CDR3 protein, CDR3 DNA. D genes are given only for firm matches. Rows give clone size only sometimes, using once, few, many, or a class for an expanded clone.

V: TRBV2
J: TRBJ1-5
size: .
D: .
CDR3: CASTKASPVGGNQPQHF
DNA: TGTGCCAGCACCAAAGCGTCGCCGGTGGGGGGCAATCAGCCCCAGCATTTT

V: TRBV15
J: TRBJ2-7
size: .
D: .
CDR3: CATSSYWDLQSSYEQYF
DNA: TGTGCCACCAGCAGTTACTGGGACCTCCAGAGCTCCTACGAGCAGTACTTC

V: TRBV7-9
J: TRBJ2-1
size: once
D: TRBD2
CDR3: CASSSAAGGPKRQFF
DNA: TGTGCCAGCAGCTCCGCAGCGGGGGGTCCTAAAAGGCAGTTCTTC

V: TRBV30
J: TRBJ1-1
size: .
D: .
CDR3: CAWSVRGGGTTAFF
DNA: TGTGCCTGGAGTGTACGAGGCGGGGGGACAACGGCTTTCTTT

V: TRBV30
J: TRBJ1-4
size: .
D: TRBD1
CDR3: CAWNDRGNEKLFF
DNA: TGTGCCTGGAATGACAGGGGTAATGAAAAACTGTTTTTT

V: TRBV4-3
J: TRBJ2-7
size: .
D: .
CDR3: CASSQDHFYEQYF
DNA: TGCGCCAGCAGCCAAGATCACTTTTACGAGCAGTACTTC

V: TRBV5-4
J: TRBJ1-2
size: .
D: TRBD1
CDR3: CASSNRDRNEWDYGYTF
DNA: TGTGCCAGCAGCAACCGGGACAGGAATGAATGGGACTATGGCTACACCTTC

V: TRBV14
J: TRBJ2-7
size: .
D: .
CDR3: CASSQGLGQGFSYEQYF
DNA: TGTGCCAGCAGCCAAGGCCTCGGCCAGGGCTTTTCCTACGAGCAGTACTTC

V: TRBV28
J: TRBJ1-2
size: .
D: .
CDR3: CASSGGRWGYTF
DNA: TGTGCCAGCTCAGGAGGGCGATGGGGCTACACCTTC

V: TRBV30
J: TRBJ2-1
size: .
D: TRBD1
CDR3: CAWAGQGGGEQFF
DNA: TGTGCCTGGGCAGGACAGGGTGGGGGTGAGCAGTTCTTC

V: TRBV6-1
J: TRBJ1-2
size: .
D: .
CDR3: CASNLFQRDGYTF
DNA: TGTGCCAGCAATTTGTTTCAGAGGGATGGCTACACCTTC

V: TRBV6-5
J: TRBJ2-7
size: once
D: TRBD2
CDR3: CASSYSGAGETYEQYF
DNA: TGTGCCAGCAGTTACTCGGGAGCGGGAGAAACCTACGAGCAGTACTTC

V: TRBV6-1
J: TRBJ2-2
size: .
D: .
CDR3: CASNINTGELFF
DNA: TGTGCCAGCAACATCAACACCGGGGAGCTGTTTTTT

V: TRBV11-3
J: TRBJ2-3
size: .
D: TRBD1
CDR3: CASSYGTGVADTQYF
DNA: TGTGCCAGCAGCTACGGCACAGGGGTAGCAGATACGCAGTATTTT

V: TRBV5-6
J: TRBJ2-7
size: .
D: .
CDR3: CASSLAPWTSYEQYF
DNA: TGTGCCAGCAGCTTGGCTCCCTGGACATCCTACGAGCAGTACTTC

V: TRBV7-9
J: TRBJ2-7
size: .
D: .
CDR3: CASSLDRGYEQYF
DNA: TGTGCCAGCAGCTTAGATAGGGGCTACGAGCAGTACTTC

V: TRBV30
J: TRBJ1-1
size: .
D: .
CDR3: CAWSSWGAKAFF
DNA: TGTGCCTGGAGTTCGTGGGGGGCCAAAGCTTTCTTT

V: TRBV29-1
J: TRBJ1-1
size: .
D: .
CDR3: CSVENAAMNTEAFF
DNA: TGCAGCGTTGAAAATGCGGCAATGAACACTGAAGCTTTCTTT

V: TRBV11-2
J: TRBJ2-7
size: once
D: TRBD2
CDR3: CASSYGLAGAYEQYF
DNA: TGTGCCAGCAGCTACGGACTAGCGGGGGCCTACGAGCAGTACTTC

V: TRBV7-9
J: TRBJ2-3
size: .
D: .
CDR3: CASSSWRASTDTQYF
DNA: TGTGCCAGCAGCTCTTGGCGGGCTAGCACAGATACGCAGTATTTT

V: TRBV7-2
J: TRBJ1-1
size: .
D: TRBD1
CDR3: CASSFQGAATEAFF
DNA: TGTGCCAGCAGCTTTCAGGGGGCGGCCACTGAAGCTTTCTTT

V: TRBV27
J: TRBJ2-5
size: .
D: TRBD1
CDR3: CASRKTGVETQYF
DNA: TGTGCCAGCAGGAAAACAGGGGTAGAGACCCAGTACTTC

V: TRBV6-5
J: TRBJ2-2
size: few
D: TRBD1
CDR3: CASSRGQGNTGELFF
DNA: TGTGCCAGCAGTCGAGGACAGGGTAACACCGGGGAGCTGTTTTTT

V: TRBV11-2
J: TRBJ2-7
size: .
D: TRBD2
CDR3: CASSLVRGGLYEQYF
DNA: TGTGCCAGCAGCTTAGTTCGCGGGGGGCTCTACGAGCAGTACTTC

V: TRBV9
J: TRBJ1-2
size: .
D: TRBD1
CDR3: CASSAGTGYGYTF
DNA: TGTGCCAGCAGCGCCGGGACAGGCTATGGCTACACCTTC

V: TRBV7-2
J: TRBJ2-7
size: .
D: .
CDR3: CASSLGGPYEQYF
DNA: TGTGCCAGCAGCTTGGGGGGTCCGTACGAGCAGTACTTC

V: TRBV7-9
J: TRBJ1-2
size: .
D: .
CDR3: CASSSRNPGSQGGYTF
DNA: TGTGCCAGCAGCTCCCGCAACCCGGGCAGCCAAGGGGGCTACACCTTC

V: TRBV6-5
J: TRBJ2-7
size: .
D: .
CDR3: CASSYFVSLRSYEQYF
DNA: TGTGCCAGCAGTTACTTTGTTAGTCTGCGCTCCTACGAGCAGTACTTC

V: TRBV9
J: TRBJ2-6
size: .
D: TRBD1
CDR3: CASSAGGVGANVLTF
DNA: TGTGCCAGCAGCGCAGGGGGCGTTGGGGCCAACGTCCTGACTTTC

V: TRBV19
J: TRBJ2-7
size: .
D: TRBD1
CDR3: CASRGTAPSYEQYF
DNA: TGTGCCAGTAGGGGGACAGCCCCATCCTACGAGCAGTACTTC

V: TRBV18
J: TRBJ2-5
size: few
D: .
CDR3: CASSPDSQETQYF
DNA: TGTGCCAGCTCACCGGACAGCCAAGAGACCCAGTACTTC

V: TRBV7-3
J: TRBJ2-2
size: .
D: .
CDR3: CASSLTRTNTGELFF
DNA: TGTGCCAGCAGCTTAACTCGGACGAACACCGGGGAGCTGTTTTTT

V: TRBV18
J: TRBJ2-3
size: .
D: TRBD2
CDR3: CASSPGLAGQFTQYF
DNA: TGTGCCAGCTCTCCGGGACTAGCGGGCCAATTCACGCAGTATTTT

V: TRBV9
J: TRBJ2-2
size: .
D: .
CDR3: CASSVGGRRELFF
DNA: TGTGCCAGCAGCGTAGGGGGACGTCGGGAGCTGTTTTTT

V: TRBV29-1
J: TRBJ1-2
size: once
D: TRBD1
CDR3: CSVWEGAGGYTF
DNA: TGCAGCGTGTGGGAGGGGGCAGGAGGCTACACCTTC

V: TRBV6-4
J: TRBJ2-1
size: .
D: TRBD2
CDR3: CASRATSGRQNEQFF
DNA: TGTGCCAGCAGGGCGACTAGCGGGAGACAAAATGAGCAGTTCTTC

V: TRBV30
J: TRBJ2-3
size: once
D: TRBD2
CDR3: CAWSVAGGPTDTQYF
DNA: TGTGCCTGGAGTGTGGCGGGAGGGCCTACAGATACGCAGTATTTT

V: TRBV10-3
J: TRBJ1-5
size: .
D: TRBD1
CDR3: CAIMDGTGDAAGNNQPQHF
DNA: TGTGCCATCATGGACGGGACAGGGGATGCGGCCGGAAACAATCAGCCCCAGCATTTT

V: TRBV11-2
J: TRBJ1-6
size: .
D: TRBD1
CDR3: CASSPGQGFYNSPLHF
DNA: TGTGCCAGCAGCCCCGGACAGGGTTTTTATAATTCACCCCTCCACTTT

V: TRBV10-3
J: TRBJ1-2
size: .
D: .
CDR3: CAISVSHTESQYGYTF
DNA: TGTGCCATCAGTGTCTCGCACACAGAATCGCAATATGGCTACACCTTC

V: TRBV27
J: TRBJ2-7
size: .
D: .
CDR3: CASTSYEQYF
DNA: TGTGCCAGCACTTCCTACGAGCAGTACTTC

V: TRBV5-1
J: TRBJ2-7
size: .
D: TRBD1
CDR3: CASSLTGQAGSEQYF
DNA: TGCGCCAGCAGCTTGACGGGACAGGCGGGGAGCGAGCAGTACTTC

V: TRBV30
J: TRBJ2-2
size: .
D: TRBD2
CDR3: CACGLAGGTGELFF
DNA: TGTGCCTGTGGACTAGCGGGAGGTACCGGGGAGCTGTTTTTT

V: TRBV7-8
J: TRBJ2-7
size: .
D: .
CDR3: CASSLARGGGDEQYF
DNA: TGTGCCAGCAGCTTAGCGCGTGGGGGGGGCGACGAGCAGTACTTC

V: TRBV29-1
J: TRBJ2-5
size: once
D: .
CDR3: CSVEGPGHQETQYF
DNA: TGCAGCGTTGAAGGGCCAGGGCACCAAGAGACCCAGTACTTC

V: TRBV9
J: TRBJ2-2
size: .
D: TRBD2
CDR3: CASSVTLTSGGLNTGELFF
DNA: TGTGCCAGCAGCGTAACACTGACTAGCGGGGGGCTGAACACCGGGGAGCTGTTTTTT